The entry below describes one T cell receptor (beta chain). Looked up from germline, CDR1 is SGHAT and CDR2 is FQNNGV. This CDR3 has 16 amino acids. After removal of 5 bases from V and 5 bases from J, the junction contained 12 bases not matched to a gene. This entry belongs to a study of blood T cell repertoires in COVID-19. Original methodology: Researchers report that nucleated cell counts were estimated from reference gene primer amplification. This table comes from immunoSEQ multiplex PCR, and its TCRdb copy is limited to in-frame clones, with some not included. That table is the source of V, J and clone size, and D and trimming were worked out from the DNA. The data show hundreds of thousands of clones, with over 85% seen just once and roughly 0.76% held by the top ten.

The source of this sequence is a man aged 18-30 years with COVID-19, enrolled during active disease. The chain joins TRBV11-2 to TRBJ2-1; 7 bases are shared with TRBD2. The sequenced material came from peripheral blood. CDR3 loop: CASSARDREVDNEQFF. The CDR3 nucleotides read TGTGCCAGCAGCGCCCGAGATCGGGAGGTGGACAATGAGCAGTTCTTC.